Sequencing of this TCR beta chain was carried out in a study of early T cells in non-severe SARS-CoV-2 infection. Study in general: Sequencing input comprised bulk RNA from unsorted whole blood; chain pairing was not available. Study-wide findings and caveats: VDJdb-based annotation leaned toward anti-spike CD8 responses and missed private and CD4 specificities.

This clonotype has ten or more counts. Antigen specificity is unknown. One junction end disagrees with the germline gene, perhaps due to a read error. In the library, individual cDNA molecules carried attached unique molecular identifiers. TCRdb ran MiXCR on the 5' RACE reads and lists one entry per CDR3 protein. The data contain 25,000 or so distinct CDR3 sequences, 2.5% to 3.5% of them singletons. The CDR3 runs 15 residues. CDR1 is KGHSH and CDR2 is LQKENI in the germline V gene. The chain joins TRBV18 to TRBJ1-4; 9 bases agree with TRBD1. The sequenced sample consisted of whole blood. The TCR comes from an adult who was a healthcare worker with PCR-confirmed SARS-CoV-2 infection or an uninfected control (not recorded which). The CDR3 is CASSSPGQGNEKLIF. The CDR3 DNA sequence: TGTGCCAGCTCATCGCCGGGACAGGGAAATGAAAAACTGATTTTT.